The rows below give T cell receptor beta chains drawn from one sample of a study of shared clonotypes between healthy human individuals. Produced via immunoSEQ multiplex PCR; TCRdb's table is partial and in-frame only. The sample holds over a million clones; more than 60% are singletons and the top ten take approximately 1.5%. The source material was memory CD4+ T cells sorted from blood. Every receptor here comes from a man aged 18-30 years in good health. CDR3s include the opening cysteine and the closing phenylalanine or tryptophan. D genes are given only for firm matches. Size is omitted from some rows. Given values are once, few, many or a class for expanded clones.

j_gene: TRBJ2-1; v_gene: TRBV11-3; abundance: NA; d_gene: TRBD2; CDR3nt: TGTGCCAGCAGCCCCCGACTAGCGGAGTACAATGAGCAGTTCTTC; CDR3aa: CASSPRLAEYNEQFF
j_gene: TRBJ2-5; v_gene: TRBV5-4; abundance: NA; d_gene: TRBD2; CDR3nt: TGTGCCAGCAGCCGGGGACTAGCGGGTCCGCAAGAGACCCAGTACTTC; CDR3aa: CASSRGLAGPQETQYF
j_gene: TRBJ2-6; v_gene: TRBV5-1; abundance: NA; d_gene: NA; CDR3nt: TGCGCCAGCAGCTTGGATGGCCTAGGAGCCAACGTCCTGACTTTC; CDR3aa: CASSLDGLGANVLTF
j_gene: TRBJ2-7; v_gene: TRBV7-6; abundance: few; d_gene: TRBD1; CDR3nt: TGTGCCAGCAGCCAGCCGGGACAGGGGGCCGAGCAGTACTTC; CDR3aa: CASSQPGQGAEQYF
j_gene: TRBJ1-1; v_gene: TRBV11-2; abundance: once; d_gene: NA; CDR3nt: TGTGCCAGCAGCTTTTCACGGACGAACACTGAAGCTTTCTTT; CDR3aa: CASSFSRTNTEAFF
j_gene: TRBJ2-1; v_gene: TRBV16; abundance: NA; d_gene: NA; CDR3nt: TGTGCCAGCAGCCCCGGATCACGGGGGGAGCAGTTCTTC; CDR3aa: CASSPGSRGEQFF
j_gene: TRBJ2-3; v_gene: TRBV7-9; abundance: NA; d_gene: NA; CDR3nt: TGTGCCAGCAGCTCTCTTAAGCCCACTTATGCGGGAATGGCAGATACGCAGTATTTT; CDR3aa: CASSSLKPTYAGMADTQYF
j_gene: TRBJ2-5; v_gene: TRBV15; abundance: NA; d_gene: NA; CDR3nt: TGTGCCACCAGCAGAGATTCTGCCCAAGGGGGGGCCCGAGGGGAGACCCAGTACTTC; CDR3aa: CATSRDSAQGGARGETQYF
j_gene: TRBJ1-1; v_gene: TRBV30; abundance: NA; d_gene: NA; CDR3nt: TGTGCCTGGACTCGGGGAAACACTGAAGCTTTCTTT; CDR3aa: CAWTRGNTEAFF
j_gene: TRBJ2-1; v_gene: TRBV10-3; abundance: once; d_gene: NA; CDR3nt: TGTGCCATCAGTGAGTCAGGAGGAGCATACAATGAGCAGTTCTTC; CDR3aa: CAISESGGAYNEQFF
j_gene: TRBJ1-6; v_gene: TRBV9; abundance: NA; d_gene: TRBD1; CDR3nt: TGTGCCAGCAGCACTTCCGGGACAGGGAACTCACCCCTCCACTTT; CDR3aa: CASSTSGTGNSPLHF
j_gene: TRBJ2-6; v_gene: TRBV11-2; abundance: NA; d_gene: NA; CDR3nt: TGTGCCAGCAGGGACGTCGTAAGTTCCTCTGGGGCCAACGTCCTGACTTTC; CDR3aa: CASRDVVSSSGANVLTF
j_gene: TRBJ1-5; v_gene: TRBV27; abundance: NA; d_gene: NA; CDR3nt: TGTGCCAGCAGTCCCACACGGGAGGGGAATCAGCCCCAGCATTTT; CDR3aa: CASSPTREGNQPQHF
j_gene: TRBJ1-5; v_gene: TRBV7-6; abundance: few; d_gene: NA; CDR3nt: TGTGCCAGCAGCTTTTCATCTGGTCAGCCCCAGCATTTT; CDR3aa: CASSFSSGQPQHF
j_gene: TRBJ2-7; v_gene: TRBV10-3; abundance: NA; d_gene: NA; CDR3nt: TGTGCCATCACCCGGACAGTCTCCTACGAGCAGTACTTC; CDR3aa: CAITRTVSYEQYF
j_gene: TRBJ2-7; v_gene: TRBV18; abundance: NA; d_gene: NA; CDR3nt: TGTGCCAGCTCGCTGGGGGACACCACCTACGAGCAGTACTTC; CDR3aa: CASSLGDTTYEQYF